The 30 T cell receptor beta chains in this list originate from one sample, sequenced in a study of blood T cell repertoires in COVID-19. Repertoires were generated with immunoSEQ multiplex PCR, while TCRdb's copy carries only in-frame clones and drops some. The top ten clones hold roughly 3.3% of a sample with roughly 190,000 clones, 87% of them seen once. The sample comprised peripheral blood. The receptors were sampled from a man aged 18 to 29 with active or convalescent COVID-19.

The genes are TRBV24-1 and TRBJ1-2; TRBD1 aligns across 7 bases. The CDR3 runs 14 residues. Germline lookup yields CDR1 KGHDR and CDR2 SFDVKD. Trimming cost V 3 bases and J 4 bases; bases outside gene matches: 4. Written as DNA, the CDR3 is TGTGCCACCAGTGATGACCGGGACAGCTATGGCTACACCTTC. Translation: CATSDDRDSYGYTF.

The J gene is TRBJ2-1, the V gene TRBV5-1; perhaps TRBD2 as D (7 bases). V was shortened by 4 bases and J by 2 bases, with 16 bases between the two germline ends. Germline assignment: CDR1 SGHRS and CDR2 YFSETQ. This CDR3 has 16 residues. The CDR3 is CASSQVQGRAYNEQFF. The CDR3 DNA sequence: TGCGCCAGCAGCCAAGTGCAGGGGAGGGCCTACAATGAGCAGTTCTTC.

The gene calls are TRBV19 and TRBJ1-1; weak D call: TRBD1 (5 bases). Germline assignment: CDR1 LNHDA and CDR2 SQIVND (reference sequence). The CDR3 runs to 13 residues. The V end lost 5 bases, the J end lost 5 bases, and 12 bases lay between the germline ends. The CDR3 DNA reads as TGTGCCAGTAGTTCCCAGGGATTAACTGAAGCTTTCTTT. It translates to CASSSQGLTEAFF.

The chain is built from TRBV5-5 and TRBJ2-7, with TRBD2 matching over 9 bases. The V segment lost 0 bases and the J segment 3 bases; nucleotides outside the gene matches: 4. Germline lookup yields CDR1 SGHKS and CDR2 YYEKEE (reference sequence). The length of the CDR3 is 15 residues. DNA of the CDR3: TGTGCCAGCAGCTTGGGGGGACTAGCCTTCTACGAGCAGTACTTC. This sequence encodes CASSLGGLAFYEQYF.

The rearrangement links TRBV6-6 to TRBJ1-5; TRBD1 is a possible D gene (5 bases). Per germline, CDR1 MNHNY and CDR2 SVGAGI (reference sequence). This CDR3 has 14 residues. V lost 6 bases and J 4 bases, leaving 13 bases between the germline ends. The CDR3 loop is CASSSDSENQPQHF. The DNA of the CDR3 is TGTGCCAGCAGCTCTGACAGCGAAAATCAGCCCCAGCATTTT.

Only a few counts were recorded for this clone. This sequence joins TRBV18 and TRBJ1-4; D may be TRBD1 (6 bases). Looked up from germline, CDR1 is KGHSH and CDR2 is LQKENI. Trimming left V 6 bases short and J 0 bases short, with 14 bases between. The CDR3 has 16 amino acids. The CDR3 nucleotides are TGTGCCAGCTCGCTCAAGGACAGTTCAACTAATGAAAAACTGTTTTTT. Translation: CASSLKDSSTNEKLFF.

The chain joins TRBV7-2 to TRBJ1-1, with D perhaps TRBD1 (5 bases). This CDR3 has 15 amino acids. CDR1 and CDR2 (germline): SGHTA, FQGNSA. Trimming cost V 5 bases and J 4 bases, with 17 bases left between them. The CDR3 region is CASSPGLRFSTEAFF. The CDR3, as DNA: TGTGCCAGCAGCCCGGGACTGCGGTTCAGCACTGAAGCTTTCTTT.

The chain combines TRBV11-2 with TRBJ2-5, with 7 bases fitting TRBD2. V shed 5 bases, J shed 5 bases, and the junction held 8 bases outside the gene matches. The germline V gene has CDR1 SGHAT and CDR2 FQNNGV. The CDR3 runs 14 residues. CDR3 amino acids: CASSRTGGGETQYF. CDR3 coding DNA: TGTGCCAGCAGCCGCACGGGGGGAGGGGAGACCCAGTACTTC.

This chain links TRBV5-4 with TRBJ2-2, with 10 bases that match TRBD1. Per germline, CDR1 SGHNT and CDR2 YYREEE (reference sequence). V lost 2 bases to trimming and J lost 3 bases; unmatched junction nucleotides: 4. This CDR3 is 16 amino acids long. CDR3 nucleotide sequence: TGTGCCAGCAGCTTTAGGACAGGGGGGGACACCGGGGAGCTGTTTTTT. It translates to CASSFRTGGDTGELFF.

The rearrangement joins TRBV5-5 to TRBJ2-5, with a tentative D call TRBD1 (7 bases). Looked up from germline, CDR1 is SGHKS and CDR2 is YYEKEE (reference sequence). The V end was cut by 4 bases, the J end by 8 bases, with 21 bases between. The CDR3 sequence is 15 residues long. The CDR3 here is CASSLRTGDLETQYF. CDR3 DNA sequence: TGTGCCAGCAGCCTTCGAACAGGGGACTTAGAAACCCAGTACTTC.

V gene TRBV27 combines with J gene TRBJ1-1; 8 bases line up with TRBD1. Germline CDR1 is MNHEY and CDR2 is SMNVEV (reference sequence). Losses at the gene ends were 6 bases for V and 4 bases for J; bases not matched to a gene: 7. The CDR3 length is 14 residues. CDR3 coding DNA: TGTGCCAGCAGACAGGGGGGGTCCTCCACTGAAGCTTTCTTT. Translation: CASRQGGSSTEAFF.

The genes are TRBV5-4 and TRBJ1-2; 9 positions agree with TRBD1. V shed 2 bases and J 7 bases; nucleotides not matched to a gene: 6. This CDR3 has 14 amino acids. CDR1 and CDR2 from the germline V gene are SGHNT and YYREEE (reference sequence). The CDR3 spells CASSLGQGMLGYTF. CDR3 coding DNA: TGTGCCAGCAGCTTAGGACAGGGGATGCTTGGCTACACCTTC. The whole variable domain, filled in from reference TRBV5-4 and TRBJ1-2, reads ETGVTQSPTHLIKTRGQQVTLRCSSQSGHNTVSWYQQALGQGPQFIFQYYREEENGRGNFPPRFSGLQFPNYSSELNVNALELDDSALYLCASSLGQGMLGYTFGSGTRLTVV.

V is TRBV19 and J is TRBJ1-5, with D tentatively TRBD1 (5 bases). CDR1 LNHDA and CDR2 SQIVND come from the germline V gene (reference sequence). The CDR3 consists of 14 residues. V lost 3 bases to trimming and J lost 5 bases, with 11 bases between them. The CDR3 spells CASSILAGYQPQHF. CDR3 in DNA: TGTGCCAGTAGTATCCTGGCAGGGTATCAGCCCCAGCATTTT.

This sequence joins TRBV3-1 (or the pseudogene TRBV3-2) and TRBJ2-7; possible D gene TRBD2, 6 bases. Trimming removed 1 base at V and 0 bases at J, with 13 bases between. The length of the CDR3 is 16 residues. Germline V gene sequence: CDR1 LGHDT, CDR2 YNNKEL (reference sequence). CDR3 nucleotide sequence: TGTGCCAGCAGCCAAGCGGGACTCTCAAGCTCCTACGAGCAGTACTTC. Protein product: CASSQAGLSSSYEQYF.

This clone was seen only a few times. The DNA for the CDR3 is TGTGCCAGCAGCTTAGTATCAGGGGTCGCAGATCAGCCCCAGCATTTT. Protein product: CASSLVSGVADQPQHF. J is TRBJ1-5 and V is TRBV7-2; perhaps TRBD1 as D (6 bases). Trimming shortened V by 1 base and J by 5 bases, and 15 bases separated the two germline ends. CDR1 and CDR2 (germline): SGHTA, FQGNSA. This CDR3 region has 16 residues.

This clone was counted once. This rearrangement joins TRBV3-1 (or the pseudogene TRBV3-2) to TRBJ2-1; D not resolved. The CDR3 consists of 14 residues. Germline V gene data show CDR1 as LGHDT and CDR2 as YNNKEL (reference sequence). V dropped 5 bases and J dropped 6 bases, with 14 bases sitting between them. Written as DNA, the CDR3 is TGTGCCAGCAGCTCAGCGCTAGTCGGCAATGAGCAGTTCTTC. Translated, it gives CASSSALVGNEQFF.

The V gene is TRBV7-9, the J gene TRBJ2-1, with 9 positions matching TRBD2. The J segment lost 5 bases and the V segment lost 1 base, leaving 3 bases of the junction unmatched. Germline CDR1 SEHNR, CDR2 FQNEAQ (reference sequence). This CDR3 comprises 15 residues. CDR3: CASSLGLAGNNEQFF. The CDR3 DNA reads TGTGCCAGCAGCTTAGGGCTAGCGGGGAACAATGAGCAGTTCTTC.

V gene TRBV6-5 combines with J gene TRBJ2-1, with 12 bases aligning to TRBD2. Trimming at V came to 6 bases and at J to 10 bases, leaving 10 bases not matched to a gene. Per the germline V gene, CDR1 is MNHEY and CDR2 is SVGAGI. The CDR3 is 15 residues long. The CDR3 region is CASSLLAGGRGEQFF. The CDR3 nucleotides are TGTGCCAGCAGCCTACTAGCGGGAGGACGGGGGGAGCAGTTCTTC.

The V and J genes are TRBV27 and TRBJ1-3; 7 positions agree with TRBD1. From germline, CDR1 is MNHEY and CDR2 SMNVEV (reference sequence). V lost 6 bases to trimming and J lost 0 bases; unmatched junction nucleotides: 14. CDR3 length: 18 amino acids. The CDR3 sequence: CASRPSKNRGASGNTIYF. In DNA, the CDR3 is TGTGCCAGCAGGCCGAGCAAAAACAGGGGCGCCTCTGGAAACACCATATATTTT.

The J gene is TRBJ2-5, the V gene TRBV5-1; no firm D call. The germline gives CDR1 SGHRS, CDR2 YFSETQ. The CDR3 contains 16 residues. Trimming shortened V by 2 bases and J by 5 bases, and 19 bases separated the two germline ends. CDR3 region: CASSFGYQGYEETQYF. DNA of the CDR3: TGCGCCAGCAGCTTCGGGTATCAAGGTTACGAGGAGACCCAGTACTTC.

The rearrangement joins TRBV2 to TRBJ1-6, with no clear D. The CDR3 has 13 residues. The germline V gene encodes CDR1 SNHLY and CDR2 FYNNEI. The V end was cut by 6 bases, the J end by 14 bases, with 17 bases between. CDR3 sequence (DNA): TGTGCCAGCAGGCCCGACGACTCGTCCGCCCTCCACTTT. It translates to CASRPDDSSALHF.

The chain combines TRBV2 with TRBJ1-2; 10 bases are a match to TRBD1. Losses at the gene ends were 3 bases for V and 3 bases for J; bases not matched to a gene: 13. This CDR3 is 18 amino acids long. Per the germline V gene, CDR1 is SNHLY and CDR2 is FYNNEI. The CDR3 region is CASSEIPTGGVPDYGYTF. The CDR3 nucleotides read TGTGCCAGCAGTGAGATCCCGACAGGGGGCGTCCCCGACTATGGCTACACCTTC.

The chain uses TRBV27 and TRBJ1-6; D remains ambiguous. Between the trimmed V and J ends, which lost 11 bases and 7 bases, there was a span of 9 bases. CDR3 size: 11 residues. Germline CDR1 reads MNHEY; CDR2 reads SMNVEV (reference sequence). In DNA, the CDR3 is TGTGCCTTGGGCGGGAATTCACCCCTCCACTTT. Amino acids: CALGGNSPLHF.

This clone was observed a handful of times. The J gene is TRBJ1-4, the V gene TRBV19; D gene unclear. Germline V gives CDR1 LNHDA, CDR2 SQIVND (reference sequence). The CDR3 is 14 amino acids. V lost 3 bases to trimming and J lost 2 bases, with 7 bases between them. The CDR3 region has the DNA TGTGCCAGTAGTATGGCCGGGACTAATGAAAAACTGTTTTTT. It yields the protein CASSMAGTNEKLFF.

This clone was recorded a few times. The gene calls are TRBV6-4 and TRBJ2-2, with D perhaps TRBD1 (5 bases). Per germline, CDR1 MRHNA and CDR2 SNTAGT. CDR3 length: 15 residues. The V end was cut by 0 bases, the J end by 3 bases, with 8 bases between. The CDR3 DNA sequence: TGTGCCAGCAGTGACTCGGGGCTGCACACCGGGGAGCTGTTTTTT. Translated: CASSDSGLHTGELFF.

This clone was seen just once. This CDR3 is CASRIGGASGSWDEQFF. The CDR3 DNA sequence: TGTGCCAGCCGAATCGGGGGGGCTAGCGGGAGTTGGGATGAGCAGTTCTTC. The chain couples TRBV28 to TRBJ2-1, with TRBD2 matching over 10 bases. Germline V CDR1 and CDR2: MDHEN, SYDVKM. V gave up 8 bases and J gave up 8 bases; unmatched junction bases: 18. The CDR3 has 17 residues.

The CDR3 nucleotides read TGTGCCAGCAGCTCACAGGGCACTGAAGCTTTCTTT. Its protein product is CASSSQGTEAFF. This chain joins TRBV7-2 and TRBJ1-1; tentative D call: TRBD1 (6 bases). The CDR3 runs to 12 residues. Germline V gives CDR1 SGHTA, CDR2 FQGNSA. Trimming took off 4 bases at V and 4 bases at J, with 7 bases between the two ends. Based on the CDR3 plus reference TRBV7-2 and TRBJ1-1, the full variable domain is GAGVSQSPSNKVTEKGKDVELRCDPISGHTALYWYRQSLGQGLEFLIYFQGNSAPDKSGLPSDRFSAERTGGSVSTLTIQRTQQEDSAVYLCASSSQGTEAFFGQGTRLTVV.

This chain uses TRBV4-1 with TRBJ2-1; TRBD2 aligns across 8 bases. Germline CDR1 reads MGHRA; CDR2 reads YSYEKL. After removal of 3 bases from V and 9 bases from J, the junction contained 13 bases not matched to a gene. This CDR3 is built from 16 residues. The CDR3 region has the DNA TGCGCCAGCAGCCACTTAGCGGGAACCGCGTTCGGTGAGCAGTTCTTC. Amino acid sequence: CASSHLAGTAFGEQFF.

This clone appeared once. V and J are TRBV19 and TRBJ2-3; 10 bases are shared with TRBD2. Germline V gene lookup returns CDR1 LNHDA and CDR2 SQIVND (reference sequence). The V gene end was trimmed by 8 bases and the J gene end by 11 bases; junction bases not matched to a gene: 19. This CDR3 region has 16 residues. CDR3 DNA sequence: TGTGCCAGTGCCCCGTACCTAGCGGGGGCCCCTCCGATGCAGTATTTT. Its protein is CASAPYLAGAPPMQYF.

V usage is TRBV5-1 and J usage is TRBJ1-1; D is uncertain. V was shortened by 0 bases and J by 3 bases, with 12 bases between the two germline ends. Per germline, CDR1 SGHRS and CDR2 YFSETQ. The length of the CDR3 is 15 residues. This CDR3 is CASSLANSGDTEAFF. DNA for the CDR3: TGCGCCAGCAGCTTGGCCAATTCCGGGGACACTGAAGCTTTCTTT.